This TCR beta chain was identified in a study of T cell responses to AZD1222 COVID-19 vaccine. Study-level results: The study sampled repertoires only after the peak T cell response. The donor group comprised mostly white British people and more females; the analysis possibly underestimated clonal diversity. Vaccine-associated CD4 TCRs spanned spike, dominant at 160-218 and 743-854. A rise in Spike-specific TCR breadth and depth followed two AZD1222 doses.

Within the sample, this clone is medium-sized. Its antigen is unknown. This CDR3 is 13 amino acids long. Germline V gene data show CDR1 as SQVTM and CDR2 as ANQGSEA. Using immunoSEQ multiplex PCR, the repertoire was profiled, and TCRdb retains in-frame clones only, with some absent. The sample lists nearly 110,000 clones, 80% to 95% occurring once. This sequence originates from an adult who received the AZD1222 COVID-19 vaccine. V is TRBV29-1 and J is TRBJ2-5; TRBD2 aligns across 8 bases. This material consisted of peripheral blood, taken 28 days after the second AZD1222 dose. For the CDR3, the DNA is TGCAAGAAGACTAGCGAGAACCAAGAGACCCAGTACTTC. Its protein product is CKKTSENQETQYF.